This T cell receptor beta chain emerged from a study of OX40 agonist ivuxolimab in advanced cancers. Profiled with immunoSEQ multiplex PCR; TCRdb holds only in-frame clones, not every one. The sample contains almost 90,000 clones, about 86% of which appear only once. This clone was seen once. V lost 9 bases to trimming and J lost 5 bases; unmatched junction nucleotides: 4. Germline assignment: CDR1 MNHEY and CDR2 SVGAGI. The CDR3 loop spans 12 amino acids. This receptor was obtained from an adult with an advanced solid tumor such as melanoma, head and neck, liver or kidney cancer. The chain links TRBV6-5 to TRBJ1-5; 7 nucleotides line up with TRBD1. This sample comprised CD4+ or CD8+ T cells sorted from blood, obtained in a trial of the OX40 agonist ivuxolimab. Here the CDR3 DNA reads TGTGCCAGTACCACAGGGGATCAGCCCCAGCATTTT. Amino acid sequence: CASTTGDQPQHF.